This T cell receptor (beta chain) stems from a study of cytomegalovirus exposure and HLA in healthy donors. Study-level points and caveats: Three CMV-associated chains proved CMV antigen-specific in vitro.

Notes on this clone: Its specificity is not known.

Primers: 60 Vbeta forward and 13 Jbeta reverse. Libraries were prepared by immunoSEQ multiplex PCR; TCRdb keeps only in-frame clonotypes and omits some of them. The sample yields 100,000 to 140,000 clones, around 73% seen once. This CDR3 comprises 15 residues. CDR1 LNHNV and CDR2 YYDKDF come from the germline V gene (reference sequence). The germline V and J ends were trimmed by 0 bases and 6 bases, with 11 bases remaining between them. In nominal health when sampled, donors likely had unrecorded immune exposures nonetheless. The chain carries TRBV15 and TRBJ1-4; no firm D call. The sample comprised PBMCs. The TCR was taken from a man aged 25 to 45 in good health and CMV-seronegative. This CDR3 reads CATSRDGQPDEKLFF. CDR3 DNA sequence: TGTGCCACCAGCAGAGATGGGCAGCCCGATGAAAAACTGTTTTTT. Together with reference TRBV15 and TRBJ1-4, the CDR3 gives the full variable domain: DAMVIQNPRYQVTQFGKPVTLSCSQTLNHNVMYWYQQKSSQAPKLLFHYYDKDFNNEADTPDNFQSRRPNTSFCFLDIRSPGLGDTAMYLCATSRDGQPDEKLFFGSGTQLSVL.